The T cell receptor beta chain described here comes from a study of blood T cells in healthy people across ages. The germline V gene encodes CDR1 MNHEY and CDR2 SVGAGI. V was pared by 6 bases and J by 1 base, with 13 bases between. The CDR3 totals 15 residues. A word on this clonotype: Its cognate antigen is unknown.

Overall study findings and caveats: TCR beta diversity per million T cells fell roughly linearly with age.

PCR was performed a second time for about 7 to 12 cycles using a sample-barcoded 5' primer and a J-beta primer mix. TCRdb reprocessed the 5' RACE reads with MiXCR, giving one entry per CDR3 protein. The sample has 1,500,000 or so distinct CDR3 sequences; less than 45% are singletons. Russia was home to the donors, healthy Caucasian individuals aged about 6 to 90. The specimen sequenced was blood. This sequence joins TRBV6-5 and TRBJ2-4; tentatively, D is TRBD2 (7 bases). The receptor was isolated from a woman aged 18-29 years in good health. The CDR3 region has the DNA TGTGCCAGCAGGACGGGGGGCCTTGCCAAAAACATTCAGTACTTC. This gives the protein CASRTGGLAKNIQYF.